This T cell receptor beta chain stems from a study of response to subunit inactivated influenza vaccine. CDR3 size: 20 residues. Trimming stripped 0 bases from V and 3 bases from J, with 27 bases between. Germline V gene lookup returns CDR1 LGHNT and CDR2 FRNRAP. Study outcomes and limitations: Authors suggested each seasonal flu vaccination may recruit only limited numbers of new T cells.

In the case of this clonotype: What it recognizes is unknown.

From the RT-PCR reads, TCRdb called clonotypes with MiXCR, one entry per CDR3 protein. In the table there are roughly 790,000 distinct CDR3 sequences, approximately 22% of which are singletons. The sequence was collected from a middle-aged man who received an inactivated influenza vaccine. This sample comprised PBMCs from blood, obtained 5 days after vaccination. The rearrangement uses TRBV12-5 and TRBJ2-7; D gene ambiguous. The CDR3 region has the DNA TGTGCTAGTGGTTTGGTACTTGTCCGCCTGGCAGAAGACCCAGACTACGAGCAGTACTTC. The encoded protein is CASGLVLVRLAEDPDYEQYF.